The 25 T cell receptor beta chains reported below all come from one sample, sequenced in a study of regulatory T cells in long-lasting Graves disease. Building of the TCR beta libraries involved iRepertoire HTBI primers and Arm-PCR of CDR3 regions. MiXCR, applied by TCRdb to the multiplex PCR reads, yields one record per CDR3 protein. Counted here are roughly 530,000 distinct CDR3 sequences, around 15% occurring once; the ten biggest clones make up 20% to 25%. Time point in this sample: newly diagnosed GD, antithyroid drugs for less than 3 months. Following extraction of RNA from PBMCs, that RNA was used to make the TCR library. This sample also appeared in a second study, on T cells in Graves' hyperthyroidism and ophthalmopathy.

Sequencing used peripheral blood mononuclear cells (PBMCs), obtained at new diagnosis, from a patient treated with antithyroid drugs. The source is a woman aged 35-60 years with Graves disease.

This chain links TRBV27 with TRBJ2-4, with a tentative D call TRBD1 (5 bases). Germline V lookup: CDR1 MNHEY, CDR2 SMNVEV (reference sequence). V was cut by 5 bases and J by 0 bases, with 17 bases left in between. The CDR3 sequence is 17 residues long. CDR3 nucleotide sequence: TGTGCCAGCAGTCTAACCCCTCAGGGCATAGCCAAAAACATTCAGTACTTC. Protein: CASSLTPQGIAKNIQYF.

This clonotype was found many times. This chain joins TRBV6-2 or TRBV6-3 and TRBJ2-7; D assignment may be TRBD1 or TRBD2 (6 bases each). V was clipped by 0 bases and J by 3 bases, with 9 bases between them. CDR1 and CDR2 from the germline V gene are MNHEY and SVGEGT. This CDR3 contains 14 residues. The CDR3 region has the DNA TGTGCCAGCAGTTACTCGAAGGGGGGCTACGAGCAGTACTTC. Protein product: CASSYSKGGYEQYF.

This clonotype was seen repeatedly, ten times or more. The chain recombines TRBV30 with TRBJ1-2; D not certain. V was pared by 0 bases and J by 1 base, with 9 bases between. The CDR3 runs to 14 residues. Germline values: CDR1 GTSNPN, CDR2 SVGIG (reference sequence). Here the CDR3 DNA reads TGTGCCTGGAGTGTCGGCAGCGTTAACTATGGCTACACCTTC. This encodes CAWSVGSVNYGYTF.

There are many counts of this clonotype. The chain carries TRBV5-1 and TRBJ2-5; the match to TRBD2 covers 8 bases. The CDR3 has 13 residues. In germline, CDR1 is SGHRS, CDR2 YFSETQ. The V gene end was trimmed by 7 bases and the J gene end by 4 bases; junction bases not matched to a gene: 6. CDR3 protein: CASGSGGGETQYF. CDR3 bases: TGCGCCAGCGGAAGCGGGGGAGGAGAGACCCAGTACTTC.

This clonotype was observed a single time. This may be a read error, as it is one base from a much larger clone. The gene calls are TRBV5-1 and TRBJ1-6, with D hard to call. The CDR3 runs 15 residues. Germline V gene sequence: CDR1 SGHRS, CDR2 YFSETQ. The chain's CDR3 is CASSRWRVDNSPLRF. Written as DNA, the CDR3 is TGCGCCAGCAGTCGATGGAGGGTAGATAATTCACCCCTCCGCTTT.

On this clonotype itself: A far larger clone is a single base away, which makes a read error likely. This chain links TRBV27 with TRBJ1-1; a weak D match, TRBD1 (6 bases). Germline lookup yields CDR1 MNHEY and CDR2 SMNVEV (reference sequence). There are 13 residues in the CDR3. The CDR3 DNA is TGTGCCAGCAGCGCCGGACAGAACACTGGAGCTTTCTTT. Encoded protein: CASSAGQNTGAFF.

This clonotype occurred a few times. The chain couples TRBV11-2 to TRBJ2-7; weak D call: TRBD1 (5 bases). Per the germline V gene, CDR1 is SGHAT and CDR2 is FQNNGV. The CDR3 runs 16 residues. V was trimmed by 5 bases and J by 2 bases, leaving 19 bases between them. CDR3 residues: CASSSGQGILAYEQYF. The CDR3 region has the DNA TGTGCCAGCAGCAGTGGCCAGGGAATACTGGCCTACGAGCAGTACTTC. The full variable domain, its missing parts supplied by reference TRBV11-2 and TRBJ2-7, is EAGVAQSPRYKIIEKRQSVAFWCNPISGHATLYWYQQILGQGPKLLIQFQNNGVVDDSQLPKDRFSAERLKGVDSTLKIQPAKLEDSAVYLCASSSGQGILAYEQYFGPGTRLTVT.

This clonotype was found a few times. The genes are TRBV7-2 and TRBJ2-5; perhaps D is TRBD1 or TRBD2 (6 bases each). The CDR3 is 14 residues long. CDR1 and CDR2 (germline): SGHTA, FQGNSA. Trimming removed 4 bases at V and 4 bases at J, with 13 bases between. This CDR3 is CASSSWGAPETQYF. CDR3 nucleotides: TGTGCCAGCAGCTCTTGGGGGGCCCCAGAGACCCAGTACTTC.

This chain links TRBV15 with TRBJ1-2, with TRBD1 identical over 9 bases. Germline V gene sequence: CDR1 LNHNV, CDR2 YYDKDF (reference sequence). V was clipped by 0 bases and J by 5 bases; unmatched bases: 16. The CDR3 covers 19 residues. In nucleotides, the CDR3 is TGTGCCACCAGCAGAGATGTTTACAGGGGGCTTGTTAAAATATATGGCTACACCTTC. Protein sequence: CATSRDVYRGLVKIYGYTF. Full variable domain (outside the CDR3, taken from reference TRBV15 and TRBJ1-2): DAMVIQNPRYQVTQFGKPVTLSCSQTLNHNVMYWYQQKSSQAPKLLFHYYDKDFNNEADTPDNFQSRRPNTSFCFLDIRSPGLGDTAMYLCATSRDVYRGLVKIYGYTFGSGTRLTVV.

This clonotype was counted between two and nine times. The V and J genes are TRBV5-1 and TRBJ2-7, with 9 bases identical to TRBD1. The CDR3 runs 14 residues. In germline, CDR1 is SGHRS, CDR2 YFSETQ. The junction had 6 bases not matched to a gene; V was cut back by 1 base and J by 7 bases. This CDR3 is CASSLWTGEEEQYF. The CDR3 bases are TGCGCCAGCAGCTTGTGGACAGGGGAGGAGGAGCAGTACTTC.

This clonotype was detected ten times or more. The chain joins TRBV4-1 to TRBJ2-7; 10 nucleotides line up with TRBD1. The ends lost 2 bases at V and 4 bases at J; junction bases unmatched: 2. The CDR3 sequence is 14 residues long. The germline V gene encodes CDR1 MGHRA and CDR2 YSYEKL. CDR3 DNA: TGCGCCAGCAGCCAATTGGGACAGGGGTACGAGCAGTACTTC. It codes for CASSQLGQGYEQYF.

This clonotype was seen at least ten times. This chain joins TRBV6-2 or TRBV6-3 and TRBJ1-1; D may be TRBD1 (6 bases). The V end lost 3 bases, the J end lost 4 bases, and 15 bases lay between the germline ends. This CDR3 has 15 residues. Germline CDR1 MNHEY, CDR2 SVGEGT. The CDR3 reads CASSYGGGQTTEAFF. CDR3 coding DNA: TGTGCCAGCAGTTATGGCGGAGGACAGACCACTGAAGCTTTCTTT.

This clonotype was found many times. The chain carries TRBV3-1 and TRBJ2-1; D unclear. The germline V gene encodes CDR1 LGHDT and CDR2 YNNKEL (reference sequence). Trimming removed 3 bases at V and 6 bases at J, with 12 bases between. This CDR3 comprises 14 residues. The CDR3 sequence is CASSQLGSFNEQFF. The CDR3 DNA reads TGTGCCAGCAGCCAGTTAGGTAGTTTCAATGAGCAGTTCTTC.

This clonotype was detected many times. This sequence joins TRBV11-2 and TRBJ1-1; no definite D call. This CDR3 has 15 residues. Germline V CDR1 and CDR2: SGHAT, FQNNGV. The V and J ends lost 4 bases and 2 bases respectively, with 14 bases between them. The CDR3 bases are TGTGCCAGCAGCTCCCCGCGGGGTTTCAACACTGAAGCTTTCTTT. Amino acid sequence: CASSSPRGFNTEAFF. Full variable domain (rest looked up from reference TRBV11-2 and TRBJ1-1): EAGVAQSPRYKIIEKRQSVAFWCNPISGHATLYWYQQILGQGPKLLIQFQNNGVVDDSQLPKDRFSAERLKGVDSTLKIQPAKLEDSAVYLCASSSPRGFNTEAFFGQGTRLTVV.

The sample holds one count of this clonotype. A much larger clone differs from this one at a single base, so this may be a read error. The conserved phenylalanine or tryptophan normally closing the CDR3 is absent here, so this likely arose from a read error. CDR3 protein: CASRRTGDRYGYTL. CDR3 nucleotide sequence: TGTGCCAGCAGACGCACAGGGGATAGGTATGGCTACACCCTC. V gene TRBV5-6 combines with J gene TRBJ1-2, with 7 bases fitting TRBD1. J was trimmed by 5 bases and V by 5 bases; bases with no gene match: 9. The CDR3 loop spans 14 amino acids. Germline CDR1 reads SGHDT; CDR2 reads YYEEEE.

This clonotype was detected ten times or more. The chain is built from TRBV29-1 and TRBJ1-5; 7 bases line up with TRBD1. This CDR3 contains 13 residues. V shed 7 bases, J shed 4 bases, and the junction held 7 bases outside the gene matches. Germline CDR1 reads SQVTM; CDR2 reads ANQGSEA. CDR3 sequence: CSGRTGENQPQHF. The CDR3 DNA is TGCAGCGGTCGAACAGGGGAGAATCAGCCCCAGCATTTT.

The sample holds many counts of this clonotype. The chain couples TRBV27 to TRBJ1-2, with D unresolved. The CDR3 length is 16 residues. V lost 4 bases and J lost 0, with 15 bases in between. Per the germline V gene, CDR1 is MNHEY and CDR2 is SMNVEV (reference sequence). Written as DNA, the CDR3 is TGTGCCAGCAGTTCTGGACGGATATCTTCTAACTATGGCTACACCTTC. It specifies CASSSGRISSNYGYTF.

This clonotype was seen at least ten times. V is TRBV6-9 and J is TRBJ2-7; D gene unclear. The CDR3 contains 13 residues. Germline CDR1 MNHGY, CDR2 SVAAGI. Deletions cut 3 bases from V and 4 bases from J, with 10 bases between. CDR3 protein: CASSYPGQYEQYF. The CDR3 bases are TGTGCCAGCAGTTACCCCGGCCAGTACGAGCAGTACTTC.

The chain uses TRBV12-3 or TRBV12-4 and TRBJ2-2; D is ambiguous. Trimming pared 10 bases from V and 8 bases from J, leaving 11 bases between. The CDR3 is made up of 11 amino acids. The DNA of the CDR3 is TGTGCCACCCAAGGGTCAGGGGAGCTGTTTTTT. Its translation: CATQGSGELFF.

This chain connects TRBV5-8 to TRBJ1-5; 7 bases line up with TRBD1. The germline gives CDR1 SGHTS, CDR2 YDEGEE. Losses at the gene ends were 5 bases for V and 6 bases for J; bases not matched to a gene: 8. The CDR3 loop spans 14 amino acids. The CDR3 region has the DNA TGTGCCAGCAGTCCAGGGGGAAAGAGTCAGCCCCAGCATTTT. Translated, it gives CASSPGGKSQPQHF.

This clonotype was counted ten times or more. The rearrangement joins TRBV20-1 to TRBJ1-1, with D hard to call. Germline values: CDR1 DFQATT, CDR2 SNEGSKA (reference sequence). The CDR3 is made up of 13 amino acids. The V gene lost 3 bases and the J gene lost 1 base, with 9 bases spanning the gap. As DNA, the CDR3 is TGCAGTGCTAGTCGGAGCCGGAACACTGAAGCTTTCTTT. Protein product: CSASRSRNTEAFF.

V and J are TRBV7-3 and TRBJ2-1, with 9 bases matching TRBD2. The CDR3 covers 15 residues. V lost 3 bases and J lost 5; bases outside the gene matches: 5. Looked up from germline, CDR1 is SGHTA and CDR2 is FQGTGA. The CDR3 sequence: CASSFGLAPNNEQFF. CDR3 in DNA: TGTGCCAGCAGCTTCGGACTAGCGCCTAACAATGAGCAGTTCTTC.

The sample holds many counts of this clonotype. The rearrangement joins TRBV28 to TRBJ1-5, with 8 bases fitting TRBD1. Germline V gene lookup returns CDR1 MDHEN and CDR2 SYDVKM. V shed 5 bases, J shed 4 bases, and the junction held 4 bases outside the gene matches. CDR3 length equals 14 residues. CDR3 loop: CASSPWDRNQPQHF. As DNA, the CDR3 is TGTGCCAGCAGTCCATGGGACAGGAATCAGCCCCAGCATTTT.

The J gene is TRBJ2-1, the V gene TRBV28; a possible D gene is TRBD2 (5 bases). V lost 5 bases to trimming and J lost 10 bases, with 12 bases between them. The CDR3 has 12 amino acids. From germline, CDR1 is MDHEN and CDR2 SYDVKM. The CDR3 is CASSLTRYEQFF. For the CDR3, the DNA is TGTGCCAGCAGTCTTACTAGATACGAGCAGTTCTTC.

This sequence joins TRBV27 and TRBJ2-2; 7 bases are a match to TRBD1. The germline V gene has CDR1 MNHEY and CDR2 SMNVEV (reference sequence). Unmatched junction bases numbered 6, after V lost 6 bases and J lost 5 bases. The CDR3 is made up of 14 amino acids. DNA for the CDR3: TGTGCCAGCAGGACCTCAGGGGGAACCGGGGAGCTGTTTTTT. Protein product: CASRTSGGTGELFF.